These 3 T cell receptor beta chains were all obtained from the same sample, sequenced in a study of T cells in localized non-small cell lung cancer (dated by TCRdb to about 2020). Library construction relied on the immunoSEQ multiplex PCR assay. TCRdb took over this immuneACCESS table, retaining in-frame rearrangements with V and J assigned. Such tables are incomplete; in checked studies, under half of the missing clones stem from an unresolved V gene, and the remainder is unexplained. Across this sample there are about 1,100 clones, with under 30% seen only once. The ten largest clones represent roughly 30% of the sample. The material sequenced was normal lung tissue next to the tumor, taken before any cancer treatment. The receptors here all came from a male donor at least 60 years old with stage I lung adenocarcinoma.

This clone was counted only a few times. The V gene is TRBV19, the J gene TRBJ1-1, with D perhaps matching TRBD1 (5 bases). The CDR3 spans 12 residues. CDR1 is LNHDA and CDR2 is SQIVND in the germline V gene (reference sequence). The ends were cut back, 6 bases at V and 8 bases at J, with 13 bases in the middle. The CDR3 nucleotides are TGTGCCAGTAGCTGGGGGGGGACGGAAGCTTTCTTT. It specifies CASSWGGTEAFF.

This clone was counted between two and nine times. The chain has TRBV6-8 and TRBJ2-7; TRBD1 might be the D (5 bases). The germline gives CDR1 MNHGY, CDR2 SAAAGT. This CDR3 is 13 amino acids long. Deletions cut 5 bases from V and 0 bases from J, with 8 bases between. CDR3 in amino acids: CASSIDSSYEQYF. DNA for the CDR3: TGTGCCAGCAGTATCGACAGCTCCTACGAGCAGTACTTC.

This clone turned up a few times. The chain uses TRBV12-5 and TRBJ1-6, with D tentatively TRBD1 (5 bases). There are 14 residues in the CDR3. The germline V gene has CDR1 LGHNT and CDR2 FRNRAP. The CDR3 DNA reads as TGTGCCAGCAAGCTAAACGAGGGGAACTCACCCCTCCACTTT. This gives the protein CASKLNEGNSPLHF.